The entry below describes one T cell receptor beta chain. No antigen is known for it. Template switching with 5'RACE generated the TCR cDNA and added a universal primer site and UMIs. Using its own MiXCR run on the 5' RACE reads, TCRdb lists one record per CDR3 protein. The data contain approximately 550,000 distinct CDR3 sequences, 15% to 20% of them singletons. The data belong to a study of T cells after yellow fever vaccination. General study results and limits: Highly abundant clonotypes carried over from the bulk population could end up in FACS-sorted repertoires as contaminants. CD4 and CD8 compartments shared a small share of clonotypes, likely from convergent recombination. Most primary-vaccination clones reappeared after the booster (approximately 95% CD4, 88% CD8).

CDR1 and CDR2 from the germline V gene are DFQATT and SNEGSKA (reference sequence). Germline trimming cut 6 bases from V and 7 bases from J; bases unmatched to any gene: 9. The CDR3 sequence is 14 residues long. Sequenced here: PBMCs, sampled 15 days after the yellow fever booster vaccination. The gene calls are TRBV20-1 and TRBJ2-7, with 13 bases fitting TRBD2. The sequence came from a man aged 25 to 40 who received the YFV17D yellow fever vaccine. The CDR3 DNA follows: TGCAGTGCCACAACTAGCGGGAGGGCCGTTGAGCAGTACTTC. It codes for CSATTSGRAVEQYF.